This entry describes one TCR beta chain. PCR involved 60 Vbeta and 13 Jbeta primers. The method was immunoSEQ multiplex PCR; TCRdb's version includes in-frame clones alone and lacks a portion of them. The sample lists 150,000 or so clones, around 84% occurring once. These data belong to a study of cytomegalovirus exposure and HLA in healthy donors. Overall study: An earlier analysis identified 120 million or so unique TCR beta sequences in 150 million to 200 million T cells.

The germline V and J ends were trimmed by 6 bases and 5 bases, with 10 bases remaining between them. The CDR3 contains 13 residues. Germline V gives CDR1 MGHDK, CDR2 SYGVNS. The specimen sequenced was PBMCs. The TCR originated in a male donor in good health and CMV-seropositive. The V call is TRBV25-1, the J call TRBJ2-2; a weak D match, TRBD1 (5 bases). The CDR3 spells CASRPQGTGELFF. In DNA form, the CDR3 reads TGTGCCAGCAGACCTCAGGGAACCGGGGAGCTGTTTTTT.